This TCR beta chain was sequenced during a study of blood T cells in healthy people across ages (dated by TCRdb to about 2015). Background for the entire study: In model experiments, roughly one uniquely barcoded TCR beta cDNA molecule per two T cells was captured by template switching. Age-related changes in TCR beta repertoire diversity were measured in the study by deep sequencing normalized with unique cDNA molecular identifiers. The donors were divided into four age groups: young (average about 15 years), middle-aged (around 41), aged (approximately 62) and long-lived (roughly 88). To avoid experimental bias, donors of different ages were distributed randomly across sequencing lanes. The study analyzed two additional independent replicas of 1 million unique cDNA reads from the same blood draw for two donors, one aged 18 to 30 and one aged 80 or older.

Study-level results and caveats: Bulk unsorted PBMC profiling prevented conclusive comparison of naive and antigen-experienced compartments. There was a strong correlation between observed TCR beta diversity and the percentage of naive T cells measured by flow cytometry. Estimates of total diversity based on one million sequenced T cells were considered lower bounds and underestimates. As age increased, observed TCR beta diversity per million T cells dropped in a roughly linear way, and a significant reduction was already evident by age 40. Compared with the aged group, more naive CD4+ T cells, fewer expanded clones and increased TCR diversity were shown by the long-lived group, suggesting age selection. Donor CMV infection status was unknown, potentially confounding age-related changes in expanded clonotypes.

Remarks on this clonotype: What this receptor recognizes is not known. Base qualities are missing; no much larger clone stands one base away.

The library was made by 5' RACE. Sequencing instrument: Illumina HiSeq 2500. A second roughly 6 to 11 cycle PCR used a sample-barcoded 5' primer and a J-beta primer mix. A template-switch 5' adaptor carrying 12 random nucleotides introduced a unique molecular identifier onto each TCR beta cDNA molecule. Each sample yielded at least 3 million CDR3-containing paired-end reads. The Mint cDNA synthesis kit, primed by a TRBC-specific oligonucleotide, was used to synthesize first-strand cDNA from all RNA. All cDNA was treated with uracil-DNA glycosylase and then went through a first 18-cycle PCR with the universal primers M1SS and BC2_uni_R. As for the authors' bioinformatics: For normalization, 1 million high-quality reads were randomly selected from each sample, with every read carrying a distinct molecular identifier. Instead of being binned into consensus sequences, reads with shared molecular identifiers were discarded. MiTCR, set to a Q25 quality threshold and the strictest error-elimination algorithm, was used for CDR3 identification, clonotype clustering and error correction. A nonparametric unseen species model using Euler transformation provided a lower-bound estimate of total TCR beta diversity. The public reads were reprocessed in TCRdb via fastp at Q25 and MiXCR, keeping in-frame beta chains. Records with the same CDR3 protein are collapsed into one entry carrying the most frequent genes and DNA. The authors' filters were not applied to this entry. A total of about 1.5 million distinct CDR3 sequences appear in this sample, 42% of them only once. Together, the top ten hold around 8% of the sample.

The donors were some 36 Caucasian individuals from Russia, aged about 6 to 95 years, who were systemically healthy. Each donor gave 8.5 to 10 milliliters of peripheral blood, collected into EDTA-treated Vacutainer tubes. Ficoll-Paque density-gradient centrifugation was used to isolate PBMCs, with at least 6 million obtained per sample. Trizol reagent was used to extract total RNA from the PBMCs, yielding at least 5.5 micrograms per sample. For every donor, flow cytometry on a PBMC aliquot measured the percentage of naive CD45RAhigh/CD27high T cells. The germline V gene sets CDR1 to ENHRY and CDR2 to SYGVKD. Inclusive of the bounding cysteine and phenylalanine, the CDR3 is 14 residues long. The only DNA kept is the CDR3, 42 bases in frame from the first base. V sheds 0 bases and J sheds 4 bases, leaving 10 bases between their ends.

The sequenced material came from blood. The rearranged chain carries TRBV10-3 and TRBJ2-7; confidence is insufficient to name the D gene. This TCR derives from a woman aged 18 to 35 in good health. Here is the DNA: TGTGCCATCAGTGAGTCGGGCTACATGTACGAGCAGTACTTC. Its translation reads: CAISESGYMYEQYF.